The rows below give T cell receptor beta chains drawn from one sample of a study of blood T cells in healthy people across ages. TCRdb ran MiXCR on the 5' RACE reads and lists one entry per CDR3 protein. This table has roughly 1,700,000 distinct CDR3 sequences, 28% appearing once. Input material: blood. The receptors here all came from a woman in her thirties in good health. The CDR3 runs from the conserved cysteine through the conserved F or W. The D gene is left open where the match is weak. The listing skips clone size in some rows; elsewhere it reads once, few, many or a size class.

clone_size: few; j_call: TRBJ2-1; d_call: -; v_call: TRBV7-9; cdr3_aa: CASSLAGVVDEQFF; cdr3_nt: TGTGCCAGCAGCTTAGCGGGAGTCGTGGATGAGCAGTTCTTC
clone_size: many; j_call: TRBJ2-3; d_call: -; v_call: TRBV6-5; cdr3_aa: CASINSEGDTQYF; cdr3_nt: TGTGCCAGCATCAATTCGGAGGGAGATACGCAGTATTTT
clone_size: many; j_call: TRBJ2-7; d_call: TRBD2; v_call: TRBV5-1; cdr3_aa: CASSWGLAGVAYEQYF; cdr3_nt: TGCGCCAGCAGCTGGGGACTAGCGGGAGTTGCCTACGAGCAGTACTTC
clone_size: -; j_call: TRBJ1-2; d_call: -; v_call: TRBV28; cdr3_aa: CASSRPTGIGHYGYTF; cdr3_nt: TGTGCCAGCAGTCGGCCCACAGGAATTGGTCACTATGGCTACACCTTC
clone_size: -; j_call: TRBJ2-7; d_call: TRBD1; v_call: TRBV28; cdr3_aa: CASSMPGQGAFEQYF; cdr3_nt: TGTGCCAGCAGTATGCCCGGACAGGGAGCCTTCGAGCAGTACTTC
clone_size: -; j_call: TRBJ2-7; d_call: -; v_call: TRBV7-2; cdr3_aa: CASSLDNKQYF; cdr3_nt: TGTGCCAGCAGCTTAGATAACAAGCAGTACTTC
clone_size: -; j_call: TRBJ2-4; d_call: -; v_call: TRBV28; cdr3_aa: CASSLSGAFGIQYF; cdr3_nt: TGTGCCAGCAGTTTATCTGGGGCCTTTGGCATTCAGTACTTC
clone_size: -; j_call: TRBJ2-1; d_call: TRBD2; v_call: TRBV6-1; cdr3_aa: CASSEAALAGSNEQFF; cdr3_nt: TGTGCCAGCAGTGAAGCTGCACTAGCGGGTAGCAATGAGCAGTTCTTC
clone_size: -; j_call: TRBJ2-3; d_call: -; v_call: TRBV28; cdr3_aa: CASSLSDGSTDTQYF; cdr3_nt: TGTGCCAGCAGTTTATCAGACGGAAGCACAGATACGCAGTATTTT
clone_size: -; j_call: TRBJ2-3; d_call: -; v_call: TRBV5-1; cdr3_aa: CASSLGGRRADTQYF; cdr3_nt: TGCGCCAGCAGCTTGGGAGGGCGCCGGGCAGATACGCAGTATTTT
clone_size: few; j_call: TRBJ2-7; d_call: -; v_call: TRBV7-9; cdr3_aa: CASSSGQGTGTSGEQYF; cdr3_nt: TGTGCCAGCAGCTCGGGACAGGGGACCGGGACTAGCGGCGAGCAGTACTTC
clone_size: few; j_call: TRBJ2-7; d_call: -; v_call: TRBV29-1; cdr3_aa: CSVRWGEQYF; cdr3_nt: TGCAGCGTCAGGTGGGGCGAGCAGTACTTC
clone_size: once; j_call: TRBJ2-5; d_call: TRBD1; v_call: TRBV5-5; cdr3_aa: CASSWTGFRETQYF; cdr3_nt: TGTGCCAGCAGCTGGACAGGGTTCCGAGAGACCCAGTACTTC
clone_size: once; j_call: TRBJ2-3; d_call: TRBD2; v_call: TRBV27; cdr3_aa: CANSPQRVGRGTDTQYF; cdr3_nt: TGTGCCAACAGTCCTCAACGGGTCGGGCGGGGGACAGATACGCAGTATTTT
clone_size: -; j_call: TRBJ2-3; d_call: -; v_call: TRBV2; cdr3_aa: CASSEERSTDTQYF; cdr3_nt: TGTGCTAGCAGTGAAGAAAGAAGCACAGATACGCAGTATTTT
clone_size: -; j_call: TRBJ1-2; d_call: -; v_call: TRBV20-1; cdr3_aa: CSARGGGYGGYTF; cdr3_nt: TGCAGTGCTAGAGGCGGGGGATACGGCGGCTACACCTTC
clone_size: many; j_call: TRBJ1-2; d_call: TRBD1; v_call: TRBV29-1; cdr3_aa: CSTQGAGGYTF; cdr3_nt: TGCAGCACTCAGGGGGCTGGTGGCTACACCTTC
clone_size: few; j_call: TRBJ2-2; d_call: TRBD1; v_call: TRBV20-1; cdr3_aa: CSARGTVDTGELFF; cdr3_nt: TGCAGTGCTAGGGGGACAGTCGACACCGGGGAGCTGTTTTTT
clone_size: few; j_call: TRBJ1-1; d_call: -; v_call: TRBV29-1; cdr3_aa: CSVVGGEGAFF; cdr3_nt: TGCAGCGTTGTAGGCGGGGAAGGAGCTTTCTTT
clone_size: few; j_call: TRBJ1-4; d_call: -; v_call: TRBV29-1; cdr3_aa: CSVVEEGDEKLFF; cdr3_nt: TGCAGCGTTGTGGAGGAGGGGGATGAAAAACTGTTTTTT
clone_size: many; j_call: TRBJ2-3; d_call: TRBD2; v_call: TRBV5-1; cdr3_aa: CASNLAGVLDTQYF; cdr3_nt: TGCGCCAGCAACCTAGCGGGGGTATTGGATACGCAGTATTTT
clone_size: -; j_call: TRBJ1-1; d_call: TRBD1; v_call: TRBV11-2; cdr3_aa: CVSGGQGYTEAFF; cdr3_nt: TGTGTCAGCGGCGGACAGGGGTACACTGAAGCTTTCTTT
clone_size: -; j_call: TRBJ2-3; d_call: TRBD2; v_call: TRBV5-4; cdr3_aa: CASSTGLAGGGTQYF; cdr3_nt: TGTGCCAGCAGCACAGGACTAGCGGGGGGGGGAACGCAGTATTTT
clone_size: many; j_call: TRBJ2-1; d_call: -; v_call: TRBV5-1; cdr3_aa: CASSQNNEQFF; cdr3_nt: TGCGCCAGCAGCCAAAACAATGAGCAGTTCTTC
clone_size: -; j_call: TRBJ2-7; d_call: TRBD1; v_call: TRBV11-2; cdr3_aa: CASSLGVRGSTYEQYF; cdr3_nt: TGTGCCAGCAGCTTAGGAGTCAGGGGGAGCACCTACGAGCAGTACTTC
clone_size: -; j_call: TRBJ2-5; d_call: TRBD2; v_call: TRBV6-2/TRBV6-3; cdr3_aa: CASKGAAGEDNEQYF; cdr3_nt: TGTGCCAGCAAAGGCGCTGCGGGAGAGGACAATGAGCAGTACTTC
clone_size: -; j_call: TRBJ1-5; d_call: -; v_call: TRBV29-1; cdr3_aa: CSIGDANQPQHF; cdr3_nt: TGCAGTATAGGGGACGCCAATCAGCCCCAGCATTTT
clone_size: few; j_call: TRBJ1-5; d_call: -; v_call: TRBV28; cdr3_aa: CASSFRNNQPQHF; cdr3_nt: TGTGCCAGCAGTTTTAGGAACAATCAGCCCCAGCATTTT
clone_size: many; j_call: TRBJ1-1; d_call: -; v_call: TRBV27; cdr3_aa: CASRRPTANTEAFF; cdr3_nt: TGTGCCAGCAGAAGGCCGACAGCGAACACTGAAGCTTTCTTT
clone_size: -; j_call: TRBJ2-5; d_call: -; v_call: TRBV7-2; cdr3_aa: CASSLGPDETQYF; cdr3_nt: TGTGCCAGCAGCTTAGGACCGGACGAGACCCAGTACTTC
clone_size: -; j_call: TRBJ2-3; d_call: TRBD2; v_call: TRBV6-6; cdr3_aa: CASSQLAGDYTDTQYF; cdr3_nt: TGTGCCAGCAGTCAACTAGCGGGGGATTACACAGATACGCAGTATTTT
clone_size: -; j_call: TRBJ2-1; d_call: TRBD2; v_call: TRBV15; cdr3_aa: CATSTGTSGMRSYNEQFF; cdr3_nt: TGTGCCACCAGCACCGGGACTAGCGGGATGCGGTCCTACAATGAGCAGTTCTTC
clone_size: -; j_call: TRBJ1-1; d_call: -; v_call: TRBV7-2; cdr3_aa: CASSFVPGDLMNTEAFF; cdr3_nt: TGTGCCAGCAGCTTCGTCCCAGGGGACCTAATGAACACTGAAGCTTTCTTT
clone_size: few; j_call: TRBJ2-3; d_call: -; v_call: TRBV7-9; cdr3_aa: CASSLVGLQTDTQYF; cdr3_nt: TGTGCCAGCAGCTTAGTAGGGCTACAGACAGATACGCAGTATTTT
clone_size: -; j_call: TRBJ2-1; d_call: -; v_call: TRBV13; cdr3_aa: CASSIGAGSNEQFF; cdr3_nt: TGTGCCAGCAGTATCGGGGCAGGAAGCAATGAGCAGTTCTTC
clone_size: -; j_call: TRBJ2-5; d_call: TRBD1; v_call: TRBV5-1; cdr3_aa: CASSWDRARETQYF; cdr3_nt: TGCGCCAGCAGCTGGGACAGGGCGCGGGAGACCCAGTACTTC
clone_size: -; j_call: TRBJ1-4; d_call: -; v_call: TRBV27; cdr3_aa: CASSPNQGSGKLFF; cdr3_nt: TGTGCCAGCAGTCCGAATCAGGGAAGCGGAAAACTGTTTTTT